This is a list of T cell receptor beta chains from one sample in a study of blood T cell repertoires in COVID-19. Sequencing was performed with immunoSEQ multiplex PCR; in TCRdb, only in-frame clones are kept and a portion is missing. There are fewer than 250,000 clones in the sample; over 80% occur only once, and 5% to 7% lies in the top ten. The sample comprised peripheral blood. The receptors originated from an older woman with active or convalescent COVID-19. Each CDR3 is given with its conserved first and last residue. The order of the fields is V gene, D gene, CDR3 protein. The D gene is left open where the match is weak.

TRBV5-1,NA,CASSLNFQNTGELFF
TRBV7-9,NA,CASSANRRTNEKLFF
TRBV30,NA,CAWSPGHQETQYF
TRBV24-1,TRBD2,CATSESGLAVTGELFF
TRBV14,TRBD2,CASSPLNSGRNTDTQYF
TRBV6-5,TRBD1,CASGDRKETQYF
TRBV30,TRBD2,CAWKGGFGLGQYF
TRBV19,NA,CASSIGVSGELFF
TRBV28,TRBD1,CASRDRWSLREKLFF
TRBV5-1,NA,CASSLDPVSYNEQFF
TRBV5-5,NA,CASSLVYETQYF
TRBV2,NA,CASSEVRRSPLHF
TRBV10-2,NA,CASSDMGWVAGTFNEQFF
TRBV7-7,TRBD1,CASSYQGAFGGELFF
TRBV3-1/TRBV3-2,TRBD2,CASSQEGLGMEYF
TRBV14,NA,CASSQGPGSYGYTF
TRBV19,NA,CASNPTLGYEQYF
TRBV11-2,NA,CASSSWGADTQYF
TRBV19,NA,CASKLSHNEKLFF
TRBV12-3/TRBV12-4,NA,CASSTTVYGYTF
TRBV7-3,NA,CASSSRVQGRADTQYF
TRBV18,TRBD1,CASSPTGFPMNTEAFF
TRBV5-1,NA,CASSLAGSYGYTF
TRBV28,TRBD2,CASSFQTSGGTPQFF
TRBV27,TRBD2,CASTPPRGTSGRVEQFF
TRBV6-5,TRBD1,CASSWDRTDYGYTF
TRBV6-5,NA,CASRRGLVVDEQYF
TRBV5-1,NA,CASSPGQSTGELFF
TRBV11-2,NA,CASSLGEATHLNTEAFF
TRBV29-1,NA,CSALLDFQETQYF
TRBV18,TRBD2,CASSYSGGDNEQFF
TRBV9,NA,CASSEASQGRKGDGYTF
TRBV11-2,NA,CASSARAVKDSPLHF
TRBV4-1,NA,CASSQMPGGRPMNTEAFF
TRBV2,NA,CASSQDILSEQYF
TRBV6-6,TRBD1,CASRPRQGGRTYEQYF
TRBV19,NA,CASSINSPRTPYNEQFF
TRBV30,TRBD1,CAWSPTGGGGQPQHF
TRBV19,TRBD1,CASSIAGRGYEQYF
TRBV7-2,TRBD2,CASSSTGLAGGPSTDTQYF
TRBV12-3/TRBV12-4,NA,CASSFRGNTIYF
TRBV5-4,NA,CASSLAGIQDTQYF
TRBV18,NA,CASSVDIPSSYNSPLHF